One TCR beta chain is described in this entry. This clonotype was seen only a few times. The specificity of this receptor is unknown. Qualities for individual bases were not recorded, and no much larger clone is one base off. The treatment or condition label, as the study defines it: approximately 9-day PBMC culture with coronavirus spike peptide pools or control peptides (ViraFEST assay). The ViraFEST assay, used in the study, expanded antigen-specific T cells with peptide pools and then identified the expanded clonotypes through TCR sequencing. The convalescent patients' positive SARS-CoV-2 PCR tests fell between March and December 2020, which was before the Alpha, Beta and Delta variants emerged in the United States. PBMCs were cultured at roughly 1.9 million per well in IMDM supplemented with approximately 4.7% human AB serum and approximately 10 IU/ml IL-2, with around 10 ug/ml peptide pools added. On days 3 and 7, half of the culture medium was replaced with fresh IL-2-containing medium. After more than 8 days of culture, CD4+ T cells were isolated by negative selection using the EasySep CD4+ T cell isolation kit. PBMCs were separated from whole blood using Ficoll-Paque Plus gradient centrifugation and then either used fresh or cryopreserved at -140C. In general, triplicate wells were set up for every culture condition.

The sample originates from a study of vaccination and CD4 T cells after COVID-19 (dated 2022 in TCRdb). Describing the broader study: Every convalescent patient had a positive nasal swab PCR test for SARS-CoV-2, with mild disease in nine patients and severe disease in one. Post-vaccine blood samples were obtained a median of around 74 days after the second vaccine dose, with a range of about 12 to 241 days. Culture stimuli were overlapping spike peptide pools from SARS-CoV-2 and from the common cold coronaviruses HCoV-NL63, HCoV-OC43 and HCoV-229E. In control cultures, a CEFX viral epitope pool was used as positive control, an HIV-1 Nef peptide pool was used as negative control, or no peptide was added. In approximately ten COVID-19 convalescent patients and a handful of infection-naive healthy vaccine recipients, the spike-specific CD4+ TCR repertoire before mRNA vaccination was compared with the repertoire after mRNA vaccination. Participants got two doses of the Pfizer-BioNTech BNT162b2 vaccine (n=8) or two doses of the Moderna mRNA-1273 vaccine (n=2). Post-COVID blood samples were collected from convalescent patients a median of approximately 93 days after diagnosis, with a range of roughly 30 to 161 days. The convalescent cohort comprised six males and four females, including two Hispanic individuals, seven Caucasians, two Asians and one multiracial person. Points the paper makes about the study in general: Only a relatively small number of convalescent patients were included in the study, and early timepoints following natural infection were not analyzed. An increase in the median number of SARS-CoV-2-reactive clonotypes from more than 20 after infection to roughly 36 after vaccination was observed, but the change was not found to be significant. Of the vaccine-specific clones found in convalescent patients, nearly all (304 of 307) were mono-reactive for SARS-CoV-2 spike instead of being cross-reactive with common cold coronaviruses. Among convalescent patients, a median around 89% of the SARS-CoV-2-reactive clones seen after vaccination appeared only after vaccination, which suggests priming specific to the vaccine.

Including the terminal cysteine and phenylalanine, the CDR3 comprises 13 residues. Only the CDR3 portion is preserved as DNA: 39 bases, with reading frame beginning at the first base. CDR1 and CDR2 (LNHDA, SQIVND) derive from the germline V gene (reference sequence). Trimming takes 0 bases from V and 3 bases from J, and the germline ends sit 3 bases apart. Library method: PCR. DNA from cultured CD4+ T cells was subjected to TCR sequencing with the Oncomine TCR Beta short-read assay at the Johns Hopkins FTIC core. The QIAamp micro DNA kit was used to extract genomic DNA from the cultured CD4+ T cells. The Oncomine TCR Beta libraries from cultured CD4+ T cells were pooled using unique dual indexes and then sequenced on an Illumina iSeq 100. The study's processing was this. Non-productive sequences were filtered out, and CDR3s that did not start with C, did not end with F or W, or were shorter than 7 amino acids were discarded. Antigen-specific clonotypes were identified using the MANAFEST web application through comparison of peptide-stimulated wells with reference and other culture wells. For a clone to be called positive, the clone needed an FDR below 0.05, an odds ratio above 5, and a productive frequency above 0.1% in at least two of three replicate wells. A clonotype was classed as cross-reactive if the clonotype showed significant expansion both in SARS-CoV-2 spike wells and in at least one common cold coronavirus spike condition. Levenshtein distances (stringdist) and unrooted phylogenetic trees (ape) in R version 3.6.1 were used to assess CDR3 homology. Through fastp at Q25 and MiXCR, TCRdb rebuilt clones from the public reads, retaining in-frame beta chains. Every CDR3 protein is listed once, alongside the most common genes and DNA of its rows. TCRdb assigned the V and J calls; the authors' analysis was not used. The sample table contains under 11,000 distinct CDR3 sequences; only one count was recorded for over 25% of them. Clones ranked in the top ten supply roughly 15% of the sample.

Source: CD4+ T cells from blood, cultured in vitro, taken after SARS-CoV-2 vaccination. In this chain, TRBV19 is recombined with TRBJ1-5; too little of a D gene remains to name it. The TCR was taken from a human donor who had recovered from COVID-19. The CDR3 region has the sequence CASSIENNQPQHF. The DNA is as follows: TGTGCCAGTAGTATAGAGAACAATCAGCCCCAGCATTTT.